This T cell receptor beta chain was recovered during a study of T cell responses to AZD1222 COVID-19 vaccine. CDR1 and CDR2 (germline): SGDLS, YYNGEE. This CDR3 region has 14 residues. Deletions cut 0 bases from V and 2 bases from J, with 6 bases between. To note about this clone: The antigen remains unidentified.

Overall study results and limits: Repertoires were obtained only post-peak T cell response. Donor demographics were predominantly white British with a female majority; clonal diversity may be underestimated. Targets within unmutated variant regions were reportedly found for nearly half of spike-specific TCRs. Among AZD1222 vaccinees, only six or seven were seropositive at baseline.

Libraries were prepared by immunoSEQ multiplex PCR; TCRdb keeps only in-frame clonotypes and omits some of them. The data show 120,000 or so clones, about 90% seen once. This chain uses TRBV9 with TRBJ1-3; D perhaps matches TRBD1 (6 bases). This sequence was found in an adult in good health. Sequenced here: peripheral blood, sampled on day 0 of AZD1222 vaccination. CDR3 DNA: TGTGCCAGCAGCGTAGGGGACACTGGAAACACCATATATTTT. This translates into CASSVGDTGNTIYF.